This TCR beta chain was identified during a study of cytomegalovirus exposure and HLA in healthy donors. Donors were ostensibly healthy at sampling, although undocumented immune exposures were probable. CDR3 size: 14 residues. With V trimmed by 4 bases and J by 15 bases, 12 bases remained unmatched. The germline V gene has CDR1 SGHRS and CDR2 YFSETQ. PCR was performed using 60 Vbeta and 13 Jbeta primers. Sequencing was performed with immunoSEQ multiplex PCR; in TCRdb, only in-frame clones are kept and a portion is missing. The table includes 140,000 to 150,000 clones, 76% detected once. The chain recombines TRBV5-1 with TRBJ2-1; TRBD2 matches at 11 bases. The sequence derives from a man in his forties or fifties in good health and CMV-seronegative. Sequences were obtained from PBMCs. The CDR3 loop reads CASSAGLAGARAFF. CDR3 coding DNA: TGCGCCAGCAGCGCCGGACTAGCGGGCGCCCGCGCGTTCTTC.